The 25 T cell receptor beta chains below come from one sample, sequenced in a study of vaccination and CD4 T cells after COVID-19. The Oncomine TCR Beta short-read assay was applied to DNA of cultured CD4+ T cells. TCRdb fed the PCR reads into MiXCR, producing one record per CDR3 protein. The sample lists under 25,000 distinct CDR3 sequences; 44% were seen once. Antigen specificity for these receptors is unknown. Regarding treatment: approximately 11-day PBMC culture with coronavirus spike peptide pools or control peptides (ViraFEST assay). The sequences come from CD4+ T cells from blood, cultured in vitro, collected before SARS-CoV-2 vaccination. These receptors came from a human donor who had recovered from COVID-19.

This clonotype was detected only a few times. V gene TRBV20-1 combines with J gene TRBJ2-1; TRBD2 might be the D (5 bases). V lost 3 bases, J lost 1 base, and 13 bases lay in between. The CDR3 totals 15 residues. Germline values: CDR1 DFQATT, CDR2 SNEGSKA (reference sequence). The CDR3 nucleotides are TGCAGTGCTAGGAGTGGGAGTTCATCCTACAATGAGCAGTTCTTC. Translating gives CSARSGSSSYNEQFF.

The DNA for the CDR3 is TGCAGTGCTAGAGACGGGACAGCGAATCAGCCCCAGCATTTT. Translation gives CSARDGTANQPQHF. The chain employs TRBV20-1 and TRBJ1-5, with 7 bases identical to TRBD1. The CDR3 extends over 14 amino acids. V was pared by 0 bases and J by 4 bases, with 3 bases of the junction left unmatched. Germline lookup yields CDR1 DFQATT and CDR2 SNEGSKA (reference sequence).

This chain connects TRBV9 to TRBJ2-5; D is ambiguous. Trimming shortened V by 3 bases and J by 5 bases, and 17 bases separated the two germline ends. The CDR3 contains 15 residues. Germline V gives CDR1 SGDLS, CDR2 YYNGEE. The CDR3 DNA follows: TGTGCCAGCAGCGCTATGGTTGGAGTATGGGAGACCCAGTACTTC. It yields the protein CASSAMVGVWETQYF. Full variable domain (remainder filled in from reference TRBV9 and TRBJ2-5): DSGVTQTPKHLITATGQRVTLRCSPRSGDLSVYWYQQSLDQGLQFLIQYYNGEERAKGNILERFSAQQFPDLHSELNLSSLELGDSALYFCASSAMVGVWETQYFGPGTRLLVL.

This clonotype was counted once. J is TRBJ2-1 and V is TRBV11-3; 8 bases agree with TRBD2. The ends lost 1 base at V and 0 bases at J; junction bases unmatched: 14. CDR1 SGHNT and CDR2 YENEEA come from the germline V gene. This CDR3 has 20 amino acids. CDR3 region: CASSLGPMTSEISSYNEQFF. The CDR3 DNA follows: TGTGCCAGCAGCTTAGGGCCTATGACTAGCGAGATAAGCTCCTACAATGAGCAGTTCTTC.

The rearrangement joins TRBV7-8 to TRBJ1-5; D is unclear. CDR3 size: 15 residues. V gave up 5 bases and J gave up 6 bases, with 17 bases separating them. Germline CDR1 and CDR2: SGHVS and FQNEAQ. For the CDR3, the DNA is TGTGCCAGCAGCGGCCTCCGAGCCCTAGGTCAGCCCCAGCATTTT. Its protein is CASSGLRALGQPQHF.

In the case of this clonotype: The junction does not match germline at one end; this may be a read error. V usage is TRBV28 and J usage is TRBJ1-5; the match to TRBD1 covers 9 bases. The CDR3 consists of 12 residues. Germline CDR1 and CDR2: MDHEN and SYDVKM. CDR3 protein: CASSLPDRGRLF. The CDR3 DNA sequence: TGTGCCAGCAGTTTACCGGACAGGGGCCGCCTCTTT.

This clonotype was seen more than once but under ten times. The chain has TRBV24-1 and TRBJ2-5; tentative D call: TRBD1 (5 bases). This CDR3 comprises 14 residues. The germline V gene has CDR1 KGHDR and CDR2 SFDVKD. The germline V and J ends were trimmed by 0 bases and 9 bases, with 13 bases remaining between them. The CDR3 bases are TGTGCCACCAGTGATTTGAGAGACACAGGACCCCAGTACTTC. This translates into CATSDLRDTGPQYF.

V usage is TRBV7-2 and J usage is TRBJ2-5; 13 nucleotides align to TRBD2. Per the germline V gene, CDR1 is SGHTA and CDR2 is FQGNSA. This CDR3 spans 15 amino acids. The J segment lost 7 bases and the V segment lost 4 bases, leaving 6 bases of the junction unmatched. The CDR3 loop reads CASSWGTSGVWTQYF. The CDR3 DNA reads TGTGCCAGCAGCTGGGGGACTAGCGGGGTGTGGACCCAGTACTTC.

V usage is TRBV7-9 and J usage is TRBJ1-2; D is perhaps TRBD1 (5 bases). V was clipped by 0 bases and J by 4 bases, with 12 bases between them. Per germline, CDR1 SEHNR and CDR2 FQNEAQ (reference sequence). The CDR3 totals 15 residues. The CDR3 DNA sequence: TGTGCCAGCAGCTTAGCAGGCAGGGTGAGCTATGGCTACACCTTC. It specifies CASSLAGRVSYGYTF.

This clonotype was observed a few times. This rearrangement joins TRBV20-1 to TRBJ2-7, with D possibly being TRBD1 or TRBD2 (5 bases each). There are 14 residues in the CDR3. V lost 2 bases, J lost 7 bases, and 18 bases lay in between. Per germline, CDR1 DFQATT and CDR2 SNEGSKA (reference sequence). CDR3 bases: TGCAGTGCTAGAAGTTACGGGGCCCGAGGTGAGCAGTACTTC. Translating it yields CSARSYGARGEQYF.

The CDR3 reads CASSRREGEQFF. Written as DNA, the CDR3 is TGTGCCAGCAGCAGGAGGGAGGGTGAGCAGTTCTTC. The chain joins TRBV7-6 to TRBJ2-1, with 7 bases matching TRBD2. The junction had 4 bases not matched to a gene; V was cut back by 5 bases and J by 9 bases. CDR1 and CDR2 (germline): SGHVS, FNYEAQ. The CDR3 runs 12 residues.

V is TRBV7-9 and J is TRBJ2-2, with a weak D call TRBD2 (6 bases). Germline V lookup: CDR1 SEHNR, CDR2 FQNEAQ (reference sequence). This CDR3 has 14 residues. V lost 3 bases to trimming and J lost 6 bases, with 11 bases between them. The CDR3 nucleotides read TGTGCCAGCAGCTTCGGGGGACTCGCCGGGGAGCTGTTTTTT. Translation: CASSFGGLAGELFF.

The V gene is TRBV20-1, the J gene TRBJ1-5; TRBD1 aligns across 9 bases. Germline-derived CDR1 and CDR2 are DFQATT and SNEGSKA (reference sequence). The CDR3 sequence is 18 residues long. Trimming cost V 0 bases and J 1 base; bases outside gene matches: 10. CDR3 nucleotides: TGCAGTGCTAGAGATAGGGTAGGGACAGGGATGAGCAATCAGCCCCAGCATTTT. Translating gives CSARDRVGTGMSNQPQHF.

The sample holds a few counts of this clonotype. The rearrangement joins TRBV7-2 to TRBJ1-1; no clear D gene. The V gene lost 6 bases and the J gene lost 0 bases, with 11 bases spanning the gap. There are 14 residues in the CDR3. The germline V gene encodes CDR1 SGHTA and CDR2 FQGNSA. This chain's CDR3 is CASSPGRMNTEAFF. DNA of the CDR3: TGTGCCAGCAGTCCCGGACGGATGAACACTGAAGCTTTCTTT.

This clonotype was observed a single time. This chain's CDR3 is CAISDRAGGTNTEAFF. In DNA form, the CDR3 reads TGTGCCATCAGTGATAGGGCAGGGGGCACGAACACTGAAGCTTTCTTT. The chain links TRBV10-3 to TRBJ1-1; the match to TRBD1 covers 8 bases. The CDR3 sequence is 16 residues long. Germline values: CDR1 ENHRY, CDR2 SYGVKD. The V and J ends lost 3 bases and 1 base, in that order; junction bases with no gene match: 7.

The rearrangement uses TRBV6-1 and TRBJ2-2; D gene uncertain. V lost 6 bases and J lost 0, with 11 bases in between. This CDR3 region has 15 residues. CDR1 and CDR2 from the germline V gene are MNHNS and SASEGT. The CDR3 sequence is CASRTDFSNTGELFF. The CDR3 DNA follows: TGTGCCAGCAGGACGGATTTTTCGAACACCGGGGAGCTGTTTTTT.

Here the CDR3 DNA reads TGTGCCAGCAGCCTACAGGGGAACGACTATGGCTACACCTTC. Translating it yields CASSLQGNDYGYTF. The V and J genes are TRBV7-2 and TRBJ1-2; 7 bases align to TRBD1. This CDR3 comprises 14 residues. Germline CDR1 is SGHTA and CDR2 is FQGNSA. J gave up 3 bases and V 5 bases, and 6 bases lay outside the gene matches. The whole variable domain, remainder taken from reference TRBV7-2 and TRBJ1-2, is GAGVSQSPSNKVTEKGKDVELRCDPISGHTALYWYRQSLGQGLEFLIYFQGNSAPDKSGLPSDRFSAERTGGSVSTLTIQRTQQEDSAVYLCASSLQGNDYGYTFGSGTRLTVV.

CDR3 nucleotide sequence: TGTGCCAGCAGTGAACGCAGGGACTATGGCTACACCTTC. As protein: CASSERRDYGYTF. V usage is TRBV2 and J usage is TRBJ1-2; TRBD1 might be the D (5 bases). The CDR3 loop spans 13 amino acids. CDR1 and CDR2 (germline): SNHLY, FYNNEI. Trimming removed 2 bases from V and 3 bases from J, with 7 bases in between.

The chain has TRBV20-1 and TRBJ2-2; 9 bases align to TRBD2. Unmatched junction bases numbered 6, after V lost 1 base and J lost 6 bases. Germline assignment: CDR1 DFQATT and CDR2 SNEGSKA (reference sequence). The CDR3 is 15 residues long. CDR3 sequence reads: CSARVSGRTAGELFF. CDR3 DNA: TGCAGTGCTAGAGTTAGCGGGAGAACCGCCGGGGAGCTGTTTTTT.

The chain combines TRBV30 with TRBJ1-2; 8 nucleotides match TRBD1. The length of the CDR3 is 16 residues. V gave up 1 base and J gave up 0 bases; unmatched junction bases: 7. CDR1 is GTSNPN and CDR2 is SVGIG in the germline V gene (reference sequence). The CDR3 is CAWSADRGLSNYGYTF. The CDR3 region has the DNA TGTGCCTGGAGTGCCGACAGGGGCCTTTCTAACTATGGCTACACCTTC.

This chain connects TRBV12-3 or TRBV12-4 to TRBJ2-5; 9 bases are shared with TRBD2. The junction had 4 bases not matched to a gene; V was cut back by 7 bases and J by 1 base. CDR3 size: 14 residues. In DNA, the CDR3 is TGTGCCAGCACCCAACTAGCGGGCCAAGAGACCCAGTACTTC. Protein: CASTQLAGQETQYF.

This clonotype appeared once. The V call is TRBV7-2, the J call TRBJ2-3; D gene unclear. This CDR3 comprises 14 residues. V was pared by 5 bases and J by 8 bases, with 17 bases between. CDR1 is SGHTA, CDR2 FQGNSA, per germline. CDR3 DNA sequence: TGTGCCAGCAGCCTCCGGGTCTCCCCCGCTACGCAGTATTTT. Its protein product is CASSLRVSPATQYF.

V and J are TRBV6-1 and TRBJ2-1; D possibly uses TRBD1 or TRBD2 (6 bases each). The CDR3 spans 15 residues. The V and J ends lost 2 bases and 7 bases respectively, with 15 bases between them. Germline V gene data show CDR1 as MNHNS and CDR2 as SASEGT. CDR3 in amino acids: CASSERGSGRNEQFF. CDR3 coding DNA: TGTGCCAGCAGTGAAAGGGGGTCAGGGAGGAATGAGCAGTTCTTC.

The CDR3 sequence is CASRGDSLFYGYTF. The DNA of the CDR3 is TGTGCCAGCAGGGGGGACAGCCTTTTCTATGGCTACACCTTC. The V and J genes are TRBV2 and TRBJ1-2; 7 positions match TRBD1. Unmatched junction bases numbered 8, after V lost 6 bases and J lost 4 bases. CDR1 and CDR2 (germline): SNHLY, FYNNEI. The CDR3 covers 14 residues.

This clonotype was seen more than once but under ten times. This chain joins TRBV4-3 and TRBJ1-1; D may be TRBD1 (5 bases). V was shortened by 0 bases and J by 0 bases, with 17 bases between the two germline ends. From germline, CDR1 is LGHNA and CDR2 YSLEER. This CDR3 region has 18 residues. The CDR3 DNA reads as TGCGCCAGCAGCCAAGATCCCCCAGGGAGGCTGGTGAACACTGAAGCTTTCTTT. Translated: CASSQDPPGRLVNTEAFF.